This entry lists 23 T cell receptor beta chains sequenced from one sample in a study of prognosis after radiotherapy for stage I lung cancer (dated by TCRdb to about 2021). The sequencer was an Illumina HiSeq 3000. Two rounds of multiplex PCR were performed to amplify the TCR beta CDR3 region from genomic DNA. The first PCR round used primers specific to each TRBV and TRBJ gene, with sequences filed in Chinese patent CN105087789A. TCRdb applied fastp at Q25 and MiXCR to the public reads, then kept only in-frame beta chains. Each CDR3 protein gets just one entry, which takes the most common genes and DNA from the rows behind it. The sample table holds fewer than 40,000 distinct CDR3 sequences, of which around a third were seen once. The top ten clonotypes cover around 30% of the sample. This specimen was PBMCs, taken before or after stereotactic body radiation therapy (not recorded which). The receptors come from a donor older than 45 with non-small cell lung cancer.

CDR3 coding DNA: TGTGCCAGCATCCATAGCGGGGGCTATTCACCCCTCCACTTT. It yields the protein CASIHSGGYSPLHF. The chain recombines TRBV7-8 with TRBJ1-6, with D possibly matching TRBD1 (6 bases). Germline lookup yields CDR1 SGHVS and CDR2 FQNEAQ. V shed 7 bases and J shed 8 bases, with 15 bases lying between them. CDR3 length equals 14 residues.

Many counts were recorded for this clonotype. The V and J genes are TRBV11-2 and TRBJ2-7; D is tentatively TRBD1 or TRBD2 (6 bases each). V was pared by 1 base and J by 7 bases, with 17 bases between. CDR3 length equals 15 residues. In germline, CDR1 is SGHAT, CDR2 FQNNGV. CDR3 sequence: CASSLVSQGAGEQYF. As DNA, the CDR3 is TGTGCCAGCAGCTTAGTGTCACAGGGCGCGGGGGAGCAGTACTTC.

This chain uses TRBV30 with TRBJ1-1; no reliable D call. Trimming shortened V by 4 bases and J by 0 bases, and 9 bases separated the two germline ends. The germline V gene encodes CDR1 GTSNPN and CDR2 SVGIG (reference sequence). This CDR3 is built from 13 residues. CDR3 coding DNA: TGTGCCTGGATTGGCCAGCTGAACACTGAAGCTTTCTTT. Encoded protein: CAWIGQLNTEAFF.

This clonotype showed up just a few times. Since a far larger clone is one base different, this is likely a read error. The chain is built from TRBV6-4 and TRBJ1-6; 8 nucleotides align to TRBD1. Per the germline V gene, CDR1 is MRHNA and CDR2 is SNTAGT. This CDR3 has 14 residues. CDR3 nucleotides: TGTGCCGGCAGTGAAGGGACAGGAAATTCACCCCTCCACTTT. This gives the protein CAGSEGTGNSPLHF.

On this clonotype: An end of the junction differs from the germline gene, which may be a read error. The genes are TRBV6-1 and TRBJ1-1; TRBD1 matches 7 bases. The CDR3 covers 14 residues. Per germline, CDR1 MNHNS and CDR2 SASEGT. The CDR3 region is CDSSRGTVETEAFF. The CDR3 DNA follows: TGTGACAGCAGCCGGGGGACAGTTGAAACTGAAGCTTTCTTT.

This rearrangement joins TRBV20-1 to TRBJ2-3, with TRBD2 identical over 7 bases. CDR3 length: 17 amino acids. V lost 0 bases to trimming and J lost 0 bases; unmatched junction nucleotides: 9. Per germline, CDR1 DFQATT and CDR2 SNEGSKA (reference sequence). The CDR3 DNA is TGCAGTGCTAGAGATTGGAGGCTAGCGGCTAGCACAGATACGCAGTATTTT. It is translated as CSARDWRLAASTDTQYF.

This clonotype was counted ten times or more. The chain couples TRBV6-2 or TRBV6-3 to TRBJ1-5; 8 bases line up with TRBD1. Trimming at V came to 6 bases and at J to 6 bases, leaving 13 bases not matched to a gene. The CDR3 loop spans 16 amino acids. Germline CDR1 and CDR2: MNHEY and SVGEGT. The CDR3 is CASRTSGQGSSQPQHF. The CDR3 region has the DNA TGTGCCAGCAGGACCTCTGGACAGGGATCAAGTCAGCCCCAGCATTTT.

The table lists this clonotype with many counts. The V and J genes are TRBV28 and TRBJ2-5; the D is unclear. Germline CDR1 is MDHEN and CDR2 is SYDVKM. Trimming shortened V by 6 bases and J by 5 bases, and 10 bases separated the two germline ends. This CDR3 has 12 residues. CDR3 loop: CASSPGRETQYF. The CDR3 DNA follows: TGTGCCAGCAGCCCCGGACGGGAGACCCAGTACTTC.

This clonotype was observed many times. The chain's CDR3 is CASSPEGAGSSYNEQFF. CDR3 nucleotide sequence: TGTGCCAGCAGCCCCGAAGGGGCGGGGAGCTCCTACAATGAGCAGTTCTTC. V gene TRBV7-9 combines with J gene TRBJ2-1, with D possibly being TRBD2 (6 bases). The germline V gene encodes CDR1 SEHNR and CDR2 FQNEAQ (reference sequence). The CDR3 is 17 amino acids. The V end lost 5 bases, the J end lost 0 bases, and 17 bases lay between the germline ends.

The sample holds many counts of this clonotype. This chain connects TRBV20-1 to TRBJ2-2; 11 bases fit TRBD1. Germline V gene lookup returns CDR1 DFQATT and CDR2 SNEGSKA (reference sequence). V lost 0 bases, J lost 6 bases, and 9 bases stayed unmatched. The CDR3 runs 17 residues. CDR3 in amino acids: CSARDPRGQGGAGELFF. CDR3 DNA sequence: TGCAGTGCTAGAGATCCGAGGGGACAGGGGGGAGCCGGGGAGCTGTTTTTT.

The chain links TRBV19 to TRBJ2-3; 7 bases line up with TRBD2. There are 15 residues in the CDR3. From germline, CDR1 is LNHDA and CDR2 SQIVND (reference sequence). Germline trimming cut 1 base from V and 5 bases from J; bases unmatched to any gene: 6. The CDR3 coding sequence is TGTGCCAGTAGTATAGGACTAGCTGTAATAGATACGCAGTATTTT. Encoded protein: CASSIGLAVIDTQYF.

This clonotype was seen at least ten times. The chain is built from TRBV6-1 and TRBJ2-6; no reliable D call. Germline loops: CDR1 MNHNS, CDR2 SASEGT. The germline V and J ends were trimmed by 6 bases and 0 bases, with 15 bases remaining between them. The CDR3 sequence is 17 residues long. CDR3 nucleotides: TGTGCCAGCAGCGGTTTTGGACGGAACTCTGGGGCCAACGTCCTGACTTTC. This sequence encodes CASSGFGRNSGANVLTF.

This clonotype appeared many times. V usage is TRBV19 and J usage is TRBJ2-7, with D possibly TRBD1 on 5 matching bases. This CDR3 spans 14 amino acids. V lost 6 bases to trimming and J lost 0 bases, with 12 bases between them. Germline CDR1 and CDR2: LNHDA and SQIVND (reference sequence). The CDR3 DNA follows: TGTGCCAGTAGACCCCGACAGAGCTCCTACGAGCAGTACTTC. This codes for CASRPRQSSYEQYF. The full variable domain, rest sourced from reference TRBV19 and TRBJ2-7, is DGGITQSPKYLFRKEGQNVTLSCEQNLNHDAMYWYRQDPGQGLRLIYYSQIVNDFQKGDIAEGYSVSREKKESFPLTVTSAQKNPTAFYLCASRPRQSSYEQYFGPGTRLTVT.

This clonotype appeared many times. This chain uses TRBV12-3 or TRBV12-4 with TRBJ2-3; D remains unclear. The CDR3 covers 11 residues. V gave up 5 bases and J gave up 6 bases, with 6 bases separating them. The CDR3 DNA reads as TGTGCCAGCAGTCCGGAGGATACGCAGTATTTT. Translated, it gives CASSPEDTQYF.

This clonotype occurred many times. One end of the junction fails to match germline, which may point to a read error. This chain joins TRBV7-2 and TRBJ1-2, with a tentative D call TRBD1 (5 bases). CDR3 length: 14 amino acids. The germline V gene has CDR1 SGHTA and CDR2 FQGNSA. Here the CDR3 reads CVSSLAVQGGGYTF. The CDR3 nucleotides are TGTGTCAGCAGCTTAGCGGTCCAGGGTGGAGGCTACACCTTC.

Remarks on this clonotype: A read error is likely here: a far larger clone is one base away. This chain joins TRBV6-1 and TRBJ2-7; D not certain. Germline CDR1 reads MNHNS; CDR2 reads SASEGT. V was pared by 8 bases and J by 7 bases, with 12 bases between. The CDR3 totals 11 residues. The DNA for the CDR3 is TGTGCCAGCGTCGGATACAATGAGCAGTACTTC. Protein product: CASVGYNEQYF.

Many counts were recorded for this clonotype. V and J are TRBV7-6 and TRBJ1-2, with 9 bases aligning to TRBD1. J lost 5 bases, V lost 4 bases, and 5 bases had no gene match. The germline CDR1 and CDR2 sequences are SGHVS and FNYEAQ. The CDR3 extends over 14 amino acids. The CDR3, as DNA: TGTGCCAGCAGCTCGGGGACAGGGTCTTATGGCTACACCTTC. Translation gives CASSSGTGSYGYTF.

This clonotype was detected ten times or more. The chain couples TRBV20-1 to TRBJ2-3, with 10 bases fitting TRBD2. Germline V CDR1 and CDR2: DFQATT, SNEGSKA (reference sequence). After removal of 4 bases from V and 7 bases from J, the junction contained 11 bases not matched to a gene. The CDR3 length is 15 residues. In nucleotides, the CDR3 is TGCAGTGCTAAATCAGCGGGGGGGCCGCCAAATACGCAGTATTTT. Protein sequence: CSAKSAGGPPNTQYF.

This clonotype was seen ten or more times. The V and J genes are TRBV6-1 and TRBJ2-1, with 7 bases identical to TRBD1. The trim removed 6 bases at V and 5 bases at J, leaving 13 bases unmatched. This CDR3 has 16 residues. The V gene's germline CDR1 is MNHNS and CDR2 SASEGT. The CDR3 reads CASRRQGGNSNNEQFF. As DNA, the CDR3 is TGTGCCAGCAGGAGACAGGGTGGGAACTCTAACAATGAGCAGTTCTTC.

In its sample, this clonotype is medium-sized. CDR3 protein: CASSRTGVTGELFF. CDR3 nucleotides: TGTGCCAGCAGTAGGACAGGGGTAACCGGGGAGCTGTTTTTT. The gene calls are TRBV6-2 or TRBV6-3 and TRBJ2-2, with TRBD1 matching 9 bases. V dropped 5 bases and J dropped 5; count of bases not matched to a gene: 3. The germline CDR1 and CDR2 sequences are MNHEY and SVGEGT. This CDR3 has 14 amino acids.

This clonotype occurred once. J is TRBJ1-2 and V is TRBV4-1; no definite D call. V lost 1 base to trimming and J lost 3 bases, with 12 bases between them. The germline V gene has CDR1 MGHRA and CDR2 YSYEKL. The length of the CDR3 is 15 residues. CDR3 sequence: CASSQVVAGHYGYTF. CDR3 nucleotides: TGCGCCAGCAGCCAAGTAGTGGCAGGACACTATGGCTACACCTTC.

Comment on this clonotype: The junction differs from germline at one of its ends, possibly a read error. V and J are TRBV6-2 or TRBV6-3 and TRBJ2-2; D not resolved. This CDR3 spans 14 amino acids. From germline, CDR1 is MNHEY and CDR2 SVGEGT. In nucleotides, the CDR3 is TGTGCTAGCAGTCCCCATGTTCTCACCGGGGAGCTGTTTTTT. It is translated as CASSPHVLTGELFF.

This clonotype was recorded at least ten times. CDR3 protein: CASRRSGEQFF. The DNA of the CDR3 is TGTGCCAGCAGACGATCGGGGGAGCAGTTCTTC. The chain has TRBV11-2 and TRBJ2-1, with D perhaps matching TRBD2 (5 bases). CDR3 length: 11 amino acids. From germline, CDR1 is SGHAT and CDR2 FQNNGV. V was pared by 6 bases and J by 10 bases, with 10 bases between.